The 5 T cell receptor beta chains reported below all come from one sample, sequenced in a study of T-cell memory formation after mild COVID-19. TCRdb reprocessed the 5' RACE reads via MiXCR and lists one record per CDR3 protein. Altogether more than 110,000 distinct CDR3 sequences are present, roughly 13% being singletons, with the ten largest covering under 30%. The specimen was PBMCs or a T cell subset sorted from them (not recorded which). These receptors all come from an adult woman who had mild COVID-19 (a few samples of this study predate the infection). Cell type and time point are not known.

This chain connects TRBV4-3 to TRBJ2-7, with D possibly being TRBD1 (5 bases). The CDR3 covers 15 residues. The germline V gene has CDR1 LGHNA and CDR2 YSLEER. Trimming removed 0 bases at V and 3 bases at J, with 12 bases between. The chain's CDR3 is CASSQDLDRDYEQYF. The CDR3 bases are TGCGCCAGCAGCCAAGATCTAGACAGAGACTACGAGCAGTACTTC.

The chain links TRBV7-9 to TRBJ1-1; the D gene is possibly TRBD1 (5 bases). Germline assignment: CDR1 SEHNR and CDR2 FQNEAQ (reference sequence). The CDR3 runs to 16 residues. V was pared by 1 base and J by 1 base, with 13 bases between. The CDR3: CASSLVNGGSNTEAFF. CDR3 sequence (DNA): TGTGCCAGCAGCTTAGTTAATGGGGGATCGAACACTGAAGCTTTCTTT.

This clonotype was seen a few times. The J gene is TRBJ1-4, the V gene TRBV6-5, with D unclear. From germline, CDR1 is MNHEY and CDR2 SVGAGI. V lost 0 bases and J 0 bases, leaving 5 bases between the germline ends. CDR3 length equals 15 residues. CDR3 nucleotide sequence: TGTGCCAGCAGTTACTCGGGGTCAACTAATGAAAAACTGTTTTTT. Its translation is CASSYSGSTNEKLFF.

Ten or more counts support this clonotype. The CDR3 protein is CASSQELADTQYF. DNA of the CDR3: TGCGCCAGCAGCCAGGAATTAGCAGATACGCAGTATTTT. The V and J genes are TRBV4-3 and TRBJ2-3; no clear D. The CDR3 runs 13 residues. V dropped 3 bases and J dropped 4 bases, with 8 bases sitting between them. Germline lookup yields CDR1 LGHNA and CDR2 YSLEER.

This chain uses TRBV20-1 with TRBJ2-7; D is ambiguous. Germline CDR1 DFQATT, CDR2 SNEGSKA (reference sequence). This CDR3 has 11 amino acids. The CDR3 nucleotides read TGCAGCCTCCTGAGCTCCTACGAGCAGTACTTC. It translates to CSLLSSYEQYF.